Below are 5 T cell receptor beta chains sequenced from a single sample in a study of beta chain features in type 1 diabetes. Study-level findings and limits: People with Type 1 diabetes carried modestly yet significantly shorter TCRB CDR3s in all four CD4+ subsets.

These receptors lack a known antigen. Since all of the isolated RNA was reverse transcribed, expressed TCRB transcripts were what got sequenced. Method: immunoSEQ multiplex PCR; TCRdb's copy keeps in-frame clones and lacks some. Here the sample spans 150,000 to 200,000 clones, 6.5% to 10% being singletons. The sample consisted of central memory CD4+ T cells from blood. The receptors derive from a woman aged 18-30 years with type 1 diabetes.

The V gene is TRBV6-1, the J gene TRBJ1-4; 9 bases match TRBD1. Germline assignment: CDR1 MNHNS and CDR2 SASEGT. Trimming removed 5 bases from V and 4 bases from J; junction bases left unmatched: 5. The CDR3 contains 15 residues. CDR3 amino acids: CASSLGQGLNEKLFF. The CDR3 DNA follows: TGTGCCAGCAGTTTGGGACAGGGTCTTAATGAAAAACTGTTTTTT.

The chain employs TRBV21-1 and TRBJ2-6; the D call of TRBD2 is as the table states it, not checked on the DNA. TRBV21-1 is annotated as a pseudogene. CDR3 length equals 18 residues. CDR3 in DNA: TGTGCCAGCAGCAGTAGGACTAGCGGGAGGACTGGGGCCAACGTCCTGACTTTC. Translating it yields CASSSRTSGRTGANVLTF.

This clone was seen ten or more times. The chain employs TRBV4-2 and TRBJ1-1; no clear D gene. This CDR3 is 15 amino acids long. CDR1 LGHNA and CDR2 YNFKEQ come from the germline V gene. V gave up 0 bases and J gave up 4 bases, with 12 bases separating them. The CDR3 coding sequence is TGTGCCAGCAGCCAAGAGCTGCGGGTACGCACTGAAGCTTTCTTT. This encodes CASSQELRVRTEAFF.

The CDR3 spells CASSLYLAGVPKQFF. CDR3 nucleotides: TGTGCCAGCAGCTTATACCTAGCGGGAGTTCCTAAGCAGTTCTTC. The rearrangement joins TRBV11-3 to TRBJ2-1; 10 bases map to TRBD2. CDR1 and CDR2 from the germline V gene are SGHNT and YENEEA. J gave up 11 bases and V 2 bases, and 9 bases lay outside the gene matches. The CDR3 spans 15 residues.

This clone showed up many times. The genes are TRBV4-3 and TRBJ2-7; 7 positions match TRBD1. CDR3 size: 15 residues. V gave up 1 base and J gave up 3 bases; unmatched junction bases: 6. Germline values: CDR1 LGHNA, CDR2 YSLEER. CDR3: CASSQVGDRDYEQYF. In DNA form, the CDR3 reads TGCGCCAGCAGCCAAGTGGGAGACAGGGACTACGAGCAGTACTTC.